This entry lists 24 T cell receptor beta chains sequenced from one sample in a study of vaccination and CD4 T cells after COVID-19. These TCRs' antigens remain unknown. The Oncomine TCR Beta short-read assay was what sequenced the DNA obtained from cultured CD4+ T cells. TCRdb ran MiXCR on the PCR reads and lists one entry per CDR3 protein. The data show approximately 12,000 distinct CDR3 sequences, roughly 74% seen once. As for treatment: approximately 11-day PBMC culture with coronavirus spike peptide pools or control peptides (ViraFEST assay). The sample taken for sequencing was CD4+ T cells from blood, cultured in vitro. The receptors shown here come from a human donor who had recovered from COVID-19.

V and J are TRBV20-1 and TRBJ2-5, with 11 bases identical to TRBD2. Per the germline V gene, CDR1 is DFQATT and CDR2 is SNEGSKA (reference sequence). The CDR3 is made up of 14 amino acids. With V trimmed by 6 bases and J by 6 bases, 9 bases remained unmatched. The CDR3 sequence is CSAPELAGVKTQYF. The CDR3 nucleotides are TGCAGTGCCCCCGAACTAGCGGGAGTAAAGACCCAGTACTTC.

With respect to this clonotype: At one end the junction does not follow the germline gene, possibly because of a read error. This sequence joins TRBV7-2 and TRBJ2-1, with TRBD2 identical over 12 bases. Germline V lookup: CDR1 SGHTA, CDR2 FQGNSA. The CDR3 has 17 amino acids. The CDR3, as DNA: TGTGCCAGCAGCTTAGGGCGACTAGCGGGAGTCTACAATAAGCAGTTCTTC. It encodes CASSLGRLAGVYNKQFF.

V gene TRBV10-3 combines with J gene TRBJ1-5; D is perhaps TRBD1 (6 bases). The CDR3 has 12 amino acids. Trimming pared 4 bases from V and 6 bases from J, leaving 7 bases between. Germline-derived CDR1 and CDR2 are ENHRY and SYGVKD. Here the CDR3 DNA reads TGTGCCATCAGTGGGGACACTCAGCCCCAGCATTTT. Translated: CAISGDTQPQHF.

This chain connects TRBV24-1 to TRBJ1-2, with unresolved D. Trimming shortened V by 7 bases and J by 2 bases, and 10 bases separated the two germline ends. The CDR3 loop spans 13 amino acids. Germline-derived CDR1 and CDR2 are KGHDR and SFDVKD. This CDR3 reads CATSAWGNYGYTF. Written as DNA, the CDR3 is TGTGCCACCAGCGCCTGGGGAAACTATGGCTACACCTTC.

The V and J genes are TRBV7-2 and TRBJ2-7; D gene ambiguous. With 5 bases removed from V and 1 base from J, the gap between germline ends came to 9 bases. The V gene's germline CDR1 is SGHTA and CDR2 FQGNSA. The CDR3 contains 13 residues. The CDR3 region is CASSVSPSYEQYF. In nucleotides, the CDR3 is TGTGCCAGCAGCGTATCCCCATCCTACGAGCAGTACTTC.

V is TRBV28 and J is TRBJ1-1; a possible D gene is TRBD1 (5 bases). The CDR3 consists of 14 residues. Germline-derived CDR1 and CDR2 are MDHEN and SYDVKM. Trimming shortened V by 6 bases and J by 1 base, and 12 bases separated the two germline ends. CDR3 amino acids: CASSPGTANTEAFF. The CDR3 DNA sequence: TGTGCCAGCAGCCCTGGGACGGCGAACACTGAAGCTTTCTTT.

This chain joins TRBV7-6 and TRBJ2-2; no clear D. Germline V gene lookup returns CDR1 SGHVS and CDR2 FNYEAQ. The V end lost 2 bases, the J end lost 6 bases, and 10 bases lay between the germline ends. The length of the CDR3 is 14 residues. The CDR3 coding sequence is TGTGCCAGCAGCTTAAGTGTTTCAGCCGGGGAGCTGTTTTTT. Residues: CASSLSVSAGELFF.

In nucleotides, the CDR3 is TGTGCCACCAGTGCGGGGGGGCCGCCGAACACTGAAGCTTTCTTT. This codes for CATSAGGPPNTEAFF. The V and J genes are TRBV24-1 and TRBJ1-1; perhaps TRBD1 as D (6 bases). The germline CDR1 and CDR2 sequences are KGHDR and SFDVKD. Trimming took off 5 bases at V and 1 base at J, with 13 bases between the two ends. This CDR3 has 15 amino acids.

This chain connects TRBV20-1 to TRBJ2-2; D uncertain. The CDR3 consists of 14 residues. Trimming stripped 3 bases from V and 4 bases from J, with 12 bases between. CDR1 DFQATT and CDR2 SNEGSKA come from the germline V gene (reference sequence). CDR3 amino acids: CSASDRLLTGELFF. The CDR3 DNA follows: TGCAGTGCTAGCGATCGGCTCCTCACCGGGGAGCTGTTTTTT.

The count of this clonotype is one. The rearrangement uses TRBV24-1 and TRBJ1-2, with a weak D call TRBD1 (5 bases). Per germline, CDR1 KGHDR and CDR2 SFDVKD. Trimming stripped 4 bases from V and 5 bases from J, with 13 bases between. This CDR3 has 14 residues. CDR3 DNA: TGTGCCACCAGTGACCTACGACAGCCGTATGGCTACACCTTC. Translation gives CATSDLRQPYGYTF.

This clonotype has only one observation. This chain links TRBV7-6 with TRBJ2-2; D unresolved. The CDR3 totals 12 residues. V was clipped by 3 bases and J by 5 bases, with 4 bases between them. Germline lookup yields CDR1 SGHVS and CDR2 FNYEAQ. CDR3 in amino acids: CASSFLTGELFF. CDR3 in DNA: TGTGCCAGCAGCTTCTTAACCGGGGAGCTGTTTTTT.

V usage is TRBV20-1 and J usage is TRBJ1-2, with TRBD1 identical over 9 bases. J gave up 4 bases and V 6 bases, and 15 bases lay outside the gene matches. CDR1 DFQATT and CDR2 SNEGSKA come from the germline V gene (reference sequence). The CDR3 totals 16 residues. The CDR3 DNA sequence: TGCAGTGCCCCCGGGACAGGGTGGACCGTGGGCTATGGCTACACCTTC. Residues: CSAPGTGWTVGYGYTF.

The gene calls are TRBV29-1 and TRBJ2-5; D may be TRBD1 or TRBD2 (5 bases each). The CDR3 is 14 amino acids. Trimming cost V 7 bases and J 5 bases, with 20 bases left between them. Germline CDR1 is SQVTM and CDR2 is ANQGSEA. The CDR3 region is CSAWLAGGRETQYF. CDR3 in DNA: TGCAGCGCCTGGCTGGCTGGGGGACGGGAGACCCAGTACTTC.

In this sample, this clonotype turned up once. The chain links TRBV20-1 to TRBJ2-7; D remains ambiguous. The length of the CDR3 is 14 residues. Trimming removed 4 bases at V and 2 bases at J, with 15 bases between. CDR1 is DFQATT, CDR2 SNEGSKA, per germline (reference sequence). CDR3 residues: CSAKGGEAPYEQYF. CDR3 sequence (DNA): TGCAGTGCTAAGGGTGGTGAGGCTCCCTACGAGCAGTACTTC.

The CDR3 DNA reads as TGTGCCAGCATTGGGCTCTATGGCTACACCTTC. Translation gives CASIGLYGYTF. The chain has TRBV6-2 or TRBV6-3 and TRBJ1-2; no clear D gene. The CDR3 length is 11 residues. Germline loops: CDR1 MNHEY, CDR2 SVGEGT. V shed 7 bases and J shed 4 bases, with 7 bases lying between them.

The chain recombines TRBV19 with TRBJ1-5; 12 bases fit TRBD1. The CDR3 is 18 residues long. V lost 7 bases and J lost 2; bases outside the gene matches: 12. Looked up from germline, CDR1 is LNHDA and CDR2 is SQIVND (reference sequence). DNA for the CDR3: TGTGCCAGTACCGACAAGGGACAGGGGGCTATTGGCAATCAGCCCCAGCATTTT. Translating gives CASTDKGQGAIGNQPQHF.

The chain couples TRBV7-2 to TRBJ2-1, with 10 nucleotides matching TRBD2. The J call may be in error: the DNA end matches TRBJ2-7 better. CDR1 is SGHTA and CDR2 is FQGNSA in the germline V gene. The CDR3 loop spans 17 amino acids. The chain's CDR3 is CASSSPASGRQRGEQYF. For the CDR3, the DNA is TGTGCCAGCAGCTCCCCAGCTAGCGGGAGACAACGGGGCGAGCAGTACTTC.

This chain joins TRBV6-2 or TRBV6-3 and TRBJ1-1; D perhaps matches TRBD1 (6 bases). Germline values: CDR1 MNHEY, CDR2 SVGEGT. V was cut by 5 bases and J by 1 base, with 11 bases left in between. This CDR3 comprises 14 residues. The CDR3 DNA sequence: TGTGCCAGCAGTCGAGTGACAGGGAACACTGAAGCTTTCTTT. This gives the protein CASSRVTGNTEAFF.

This clonotype has more than one count but fewer than ten. V usage is TRBV6-5 and J usage is TRBJ1-1, with TRBD1 matching 7 bases. This CDR3 has 12 amino acids. Germline assignment: CDR1 MNHEY and CDR2 SVGAGI. After removal of 0 bases from V and 10 bases from J, the junction contained 2 bases not matched to a gene. The CDR3 DNA follows: TGTGCCAGCAGTTACTCGGCAGGGGGAGCTTTCTTT. Protein product: CASSYSAGGAFF.

The chain has TRBV30 and TRBJ1-2; no reliable D call. Germline assignment: CDR1 GTSNPN and CDR2 SVGIG (reference sequence). CDR3 length: 13 amino acids. V lost 5 bases to trimming and J lost 0 bases, with 10 bases between them. The CDR3 DNA follows: TGTGCCTGGGCCCCACACCCTAACTATGGCTACACCTTC. As protein: CAWAPHPNYGYTF.

The chain joins TRBV30 to TRBJ2-3; 13 nucleotides match TRBD2. CDR3 length: 14 amino acids. V shed 7 bases, J shed 2 bases, and the junction held 3 bases outside the gene matches. Germline V gene data show CDR1 as GTSNPN and CDR2 as SVGIG (reference sequence). CDR3: CALGTSGNTDTQYF. CDR3 DNA sequence: TGTGCCTTAGGGACTAGCGGGAACACAGATACGCAGTATTTT. Complete variable domain (other parts from reference TRBV30 and TRBJ2-3): SQTIHQWPATLVQPVGSPLSLECTVEGTSNPNLYWYRQAAGRGLQLLFYSVGIGQISSEVPQNLSASRPQDRQFILSSKKLLLSDSGFYLCALGTSGNTDTQYFGPGTRLTVL.

The chain links TRBV19 to TRBJ2-5; D not certain. Germline V CDR1 and CDR2: LNHDA, SQIVND (reference sequence). CDR3 length: 17 amino acids. Trimming took 3 bases from V and 1 from J, leaving 18 bases between them. This CDR3 reads CASSIRKKDLTQETQYF. CDR3 in DNA: TGTGCCAGTAGTATTCGGAAGAAAGATCTCACCCAAGAGACCCAGTACTTC.

V gene TRBV7-3 combines with J gene TRBJ2-2, with 10 bases aligning to TRBD1. This CDR3 region has 15 residues. CDR1 and CDR2 from the germline V gene are SGHTA and FQGTGA. The ends lost 6 bases at V and 4 bases at J; junction bases unmatched: 5. In DNA form, the CDR3 reads TGTGCCAGCAGTCGACAGGGGGCCGGCACCGGGGAGCTGTTTTTT. This gives the protein CASSRQGAGTGELFF.

This chain links TRBV20-1 with TRBJ2-7; a weak D match, TRBD2 (6 bases). This CDR3 has 14 residues. V was pared by 6 bases and J by 2 bases, with 17 bases between. Germline CDR1 reads DFQATT; CDR2 reads SNEGSKA (reference sequence). CDR3 in amino acids: CSAIWVGGTYEQYF. CDR3 DNA sequence: TGCAGTGCGATATGGGTTGGGGGGACCTACGAGCAGTACTTC.